A single TCR beta chain is shown here with its context. With 1 base clipped from V and 7 bases from J, the junction kept 15 bases outside the gene matches. The CDR3 length is 18 residues. Germline-derived CDR1 and CDR2 are SGHTS and YDEGEE. The data derive from a study of blood T cell repertoires in COVID-19. About the study: The United States, Italy and Spain were the sources of the acute and convalescent COVID-19 samples.

Original methodology: Amplifying reference gene primers gave estimates of nucleated cell counts. Using immunoSEQ multiplex PCR, the repertoire was profiled, and TCRdb retains in-frame clones only, with some absent. Clonal size and the V and J genes are those of that table, whereas D and trimming came from the DNA. The data contain about 120,000 clones, 90% of them seen just once; the ten biggest clones take up under 2%. This chain uses TRBV5-8 with TRBJ2-1, with 9 bases aligning to TRBD1. The source of this sequence is a human donor with active COVID-19. The donor label of this sample is uncertain. Sequences were obtained from peripheral blood. CDR3 region: CASSLRGVWDRAGNEQFF. Written as DNA, the CDR3 is TGTGCCAGCAGCTTGAGAGGAGTATGGGACAGGGCCGGGAATGAGCAGTTCTTC.